This T cell receptor beta chain was identified during a study of blood T cell repertoires in COVID-19. Sequencing was performed with immunoSEQ multiplex PCR; in TCRdb, only in-frame clones are kept and a portion is missing. This table holds around 150,000 clones, just over 85% found once. Source material: peripheral blood. The clonotype was recovered from a man in his 70s with acute or convalescent COVID-19.

CDR3 sequence reads: CASSAGTGNLGEQYF. For the CDR3, the DNA is TGCGCCAGCAGCGCGGGGACAGGGAACCTGGGCGAGCAGTACTTC. This sequence joins TRBV5-1 and TRBJ2-7; 9 bases are a match to TRBD1. Unmatched junction bases numbered 11, after V lost 4 bases and J lost 6 bases. Germline-derived CDR1 and CDR2 are SGHRS and YFSETQ. The CDR3 covers 15 residues.